The 10 T cell receptor beta chains reported below all come from one sample, sequenced in a study of neoadjuvant anti-PD-1 for oral cavity cancer. The repertoire was sequenced with immunoSEQ multiplex PCR; TCRdb's copy has only in-frame clones and lacks some. The table lists roughly 36,000 clones, around two fifths of them singletons. Time point denoted: after neoadjuvant nivolumab, at surgical resection. The sample in question was tumor tissue, obtained after nivolumab (anti-PD-1) treatment. The receptors here all came from a person aged 40 to 85 with oral cavity squamous cell carcinoma.

This clone was observed at least ten times. The J gene is TRBJ2-7, the V gene TRBV11-2; D unclear. Trimming removed 1 base at V and 3 bases at J, with 16 bases between. The germline V gene encodes CDR1 SGHAT and CDR2 FQNNGV. The CDR3 is 16 amino acids. In DNA form, the CDR3 reads TGTGCCAGCAGCTTAGCCCTCCGTCCGCTAAGCTACGAGCAGTACTTC. The encoded protein is CASSLALRPLSYEQYF.

V gene TRBV5-1 combines with J gene TRBJ1-3, with no clear D. The CDR3 spans 15 residues. Per the germline V gene, CDR1 is SGHRS and CDR2 is YFSETQ. Deletions cut 2 bases from V and 0 bases from J, with 9 bases between. The CDR3 spells CASSFAADSGNTIYF. For the CDR3, the DNA is TGCGCCAGCAGCTTTGCGGCGGACTCTGGAAACACCATATATTTT.

This clone appeared a few times. The rearrangement joins TRBV7-9 to TRBJ1-4; 7 nucleotides line up with TRBD1. Germline loops: CDR1 SEHNR, CDR2 FQNEAQ (reference sequence). The CDR3 runs to 15 residues. Losses at the gene ends were 8 bases for V and 7 bases for J; bases not matched to a gene: 13. The DNA for the CDR3 is TGTGCCAGCGGAGACAGGGACTCTAACCTTGAAAAACTGTTTTTT. Protein product: CASGDRDSNLEKLFF.

The chain links TRBV14 to TRBJ2-3, with D uncertain. Deletions cut 5 bases from V and 2 bases from J, with 14 bases between. The CDR3 is 15 amino acids. Germline V gives CDR1 SGHDN, CDR2 FVKESK. CDR3 loop: CASSWGLGTTDTQYF. The CDR3 DNA is TGTGCCAGCAGCTGGGGTCTGGGAACCACAGATACGCAGTATTTT.

This clone was seen a few times. The chain joins TRBV19 to TRBJ1-4, with D possibly matching TRBD1 (6 bases). The V and J ends lost 6 bases and 9 bases respectively, with 14 bases between them. This CDR3 region has 13 residues. The V gene's germline CDR1 is LNHDA and CDR2 SQIVND (reference sequence). CDR3 residues: CASRGGFGKKLFF. The CDR3 DNA sequence: TGTGCCAGTAGAGGGGGATTTGGGAAAAAACTGTTTTTT.

This clone was recorded many times. The chain links TRBV19 to TRBJ1-3; 7 nucleotides agree with TRBD1. Per the germline V gene, CDR1 is LNHDA and CDR2 is SQIVND (reference sequence). V lost 3 bases, J lost 2 bases, and 1 base stayed unmatched. There are 14 residues in the CDR3. CDR3 DNA: TGTGCCAGTAGTATCGGGACAGCTGGAAACACCATATATTTT. Translated, it gives CASSIGTAGNTIYF.

The chain links TRBV2 to TRBJ1-1, with D hard to call. Germline CDR1 reads SNHLY; CDR2 reads FYNNEI. The length of the CDR3 is 14 residues. Trimming took off 0 bases at V and 2 bases at J, with 7 bases between the two ends. The CDR3 DNA reads TGTGCCAGCAGTGAAGCGCCAGGTAACACTGAAGCTTTCTTT. Residues: CASSEAPGNTEAFF.

The table lists this clone with many counts. This rearrangement joins TRBV19 to TRBJ2-2; D unresolved. There are 13 residues in the CDR3. Per the germline V gene, CDR1 is LNHDA and CDR2 is SQIVND (reference sequence). Trimming shortened V by 9 bases and J by 0 bases, and 8 bases separated the two germline ends. CDR3 loop: CASTDANTGELFF. The CDR3 coding sequence is TGTGCCAGCACAGACGCGAACACCGGGGAGCTGTTTTTT.

The CDR3 nucleotides read TGTGCCAGCAGCCCCATCTCCCCTCCGGATAACAATGAGCAGTTCTTC. Translating it yields CASSPISPPDNNEQFF. This chain connects TRBV21-1 to TRBJ2-1. TRBV21-1 represents a pseudogene. The CDR3 length is 16 residues.

This chain connects TRBV5-1 to TRBJ2-5, with D uncertain. The CDR3 contains 11 residues. Per germline, CDR1 SGHRS and CDR2 YFSETQ. V lost 6 bases and J lost 3, with 6 bases in between. CDR3 sequence: CASTSKETQYF. CDR3 coding DNA: TGCGCCAGCACCTCAAAAGAGACCCAGTACTTC.